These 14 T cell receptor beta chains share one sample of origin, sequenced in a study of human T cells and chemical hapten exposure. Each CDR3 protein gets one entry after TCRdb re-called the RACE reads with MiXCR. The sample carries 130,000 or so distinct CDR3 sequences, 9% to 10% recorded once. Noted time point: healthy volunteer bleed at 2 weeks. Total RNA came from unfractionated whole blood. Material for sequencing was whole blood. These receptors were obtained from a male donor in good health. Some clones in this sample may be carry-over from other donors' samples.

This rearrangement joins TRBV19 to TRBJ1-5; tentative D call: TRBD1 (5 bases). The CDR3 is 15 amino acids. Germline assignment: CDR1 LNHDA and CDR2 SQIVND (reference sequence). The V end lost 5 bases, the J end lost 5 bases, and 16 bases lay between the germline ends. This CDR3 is CASSVSRATYQPQHF. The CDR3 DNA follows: TGTGCCAGTAGTGTAAGCAGGGCAACTTATCAGCCCCAGCATTTT.

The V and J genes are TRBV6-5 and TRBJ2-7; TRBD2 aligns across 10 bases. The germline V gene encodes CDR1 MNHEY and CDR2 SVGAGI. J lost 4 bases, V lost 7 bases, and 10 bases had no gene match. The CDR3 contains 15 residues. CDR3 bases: TGTGCCAGCATCCCTAGGGGAGCGGGGGGGTACGAGCAGTACTTC. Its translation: CASIPRGAGGYEQYF.

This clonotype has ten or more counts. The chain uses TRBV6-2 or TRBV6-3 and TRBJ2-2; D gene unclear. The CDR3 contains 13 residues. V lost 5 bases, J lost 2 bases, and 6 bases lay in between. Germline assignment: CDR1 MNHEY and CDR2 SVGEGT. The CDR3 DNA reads TGTGCCAGCAGTCGGATCAACACCGGGGAGCTGTTTTTT. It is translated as CASSRINTGELFF.

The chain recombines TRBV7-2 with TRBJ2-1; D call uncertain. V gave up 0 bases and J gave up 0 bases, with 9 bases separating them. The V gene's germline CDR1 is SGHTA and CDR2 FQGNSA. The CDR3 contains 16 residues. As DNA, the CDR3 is TGTGCCAGCAGCTTAGCCACACGGGCCTCCTACAATGAGCAGTTCTTC. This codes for CASSLATRASYNEQFF.

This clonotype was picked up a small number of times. CDR3 amino acids: CASSLRSGGRADTQYF. The CDR3 coding sequence is TGTGCCAGCAGCCTTAGGAGCGGGGGTCGCGCAGATACGCAGTATTTT. The V gene is TRBV3-1, the J gene TRBJ2-3, with 8 bases identical to TRBD2. Germline V lookup: CDR1 LGHDT, CDR2 YNNKEL (reference sequence). V gave up 4 bases and J gave up 4 bases; unmatched junction bases: 10. This CDR3 spans 16 amino acids.

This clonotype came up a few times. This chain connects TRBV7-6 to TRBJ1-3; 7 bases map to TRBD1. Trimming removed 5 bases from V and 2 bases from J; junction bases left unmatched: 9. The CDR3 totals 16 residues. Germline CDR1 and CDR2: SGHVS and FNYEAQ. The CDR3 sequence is CASSESRDRPGNTIYF. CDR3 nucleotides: TGTGCCAGCAGCGAGAGTCGGGACAGACCTGGAAACACCATATATTTT.

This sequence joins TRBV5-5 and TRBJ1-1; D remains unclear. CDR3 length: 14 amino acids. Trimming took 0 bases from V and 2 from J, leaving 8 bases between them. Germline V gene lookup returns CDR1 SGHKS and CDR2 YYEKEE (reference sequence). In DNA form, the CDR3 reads TGTGCCAGCAGCTTGGGGGCCGCTAACACTGAAGCTTTCTTT. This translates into CASSLGAANTEAFF.

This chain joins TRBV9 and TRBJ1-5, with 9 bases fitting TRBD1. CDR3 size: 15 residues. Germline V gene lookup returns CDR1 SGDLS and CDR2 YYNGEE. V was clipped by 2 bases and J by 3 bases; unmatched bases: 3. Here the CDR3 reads CASSVTGGPNQPQHF. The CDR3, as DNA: TGTGCCAGCAGCGTGACAGGGGGACCCAATCAGCCCCAGCATTTT.

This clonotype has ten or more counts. CDR3 sequence (DNA): TGTGCCACCAGCAGAGTTGGAAGGACGCTTGATGGCTACACCTTC. This encodes CATSRVGRTLDGYTF. This chain links TRBV15 with TRBJ1-2; D is uncertain. CDR1 LNHNV and CDR2 YYDKDF come from the germline V gene (reference sequence). V was cut by 1 base and J by 6 bases, with 15 bases left in between. The CDR3 has 15 amino acids.

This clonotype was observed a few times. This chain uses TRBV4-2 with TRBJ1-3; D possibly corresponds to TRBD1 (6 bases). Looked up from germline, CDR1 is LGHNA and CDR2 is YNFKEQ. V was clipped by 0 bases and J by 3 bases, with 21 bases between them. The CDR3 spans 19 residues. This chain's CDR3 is CASSQDLGARRVDGNTIYF. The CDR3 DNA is TGTGCCAGCAGCCAAGATTTGGGGGCACGCAGGGTGGATGGAAACACCATATATTTT.

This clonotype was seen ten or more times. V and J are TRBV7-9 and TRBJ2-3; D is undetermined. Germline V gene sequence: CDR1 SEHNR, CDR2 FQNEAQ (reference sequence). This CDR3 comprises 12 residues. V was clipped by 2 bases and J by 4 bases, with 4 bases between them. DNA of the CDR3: TGTGCCAGCAGCTTAATGTCAGATACGCAGTATTTT. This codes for CASSLMSDTQYF.

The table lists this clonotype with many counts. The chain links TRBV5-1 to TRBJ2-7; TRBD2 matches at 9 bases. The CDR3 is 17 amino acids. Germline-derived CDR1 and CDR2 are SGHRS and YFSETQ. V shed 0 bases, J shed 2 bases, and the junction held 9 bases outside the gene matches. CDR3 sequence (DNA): TGCGCCAGCAGCTTGGATGGGACTAGCCCAACTCCCTACGAGCAGTACTTC. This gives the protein CASSLDGTSPTPYEQYF. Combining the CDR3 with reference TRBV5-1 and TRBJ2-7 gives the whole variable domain KAGVTQTPRYLIKTRGQQVTLSCSPISGHRSVSWYQQTPGQGLQFLFEYFSETQRNKGNFPGRFSGRQFSNSRSEMNVSTLELGDSALYLCASSLDGTSPTPYEQYFGPGTRLTVT.

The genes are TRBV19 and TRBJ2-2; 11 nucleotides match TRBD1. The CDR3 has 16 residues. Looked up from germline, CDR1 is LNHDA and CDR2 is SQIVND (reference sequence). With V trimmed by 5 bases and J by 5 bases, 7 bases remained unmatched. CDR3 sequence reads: CASSARDRGWTGELFF. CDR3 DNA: TGTGCCAGTAGTGCCCGGGACAGGGGGTGGACCGGGGAGCTGTTTTTT.

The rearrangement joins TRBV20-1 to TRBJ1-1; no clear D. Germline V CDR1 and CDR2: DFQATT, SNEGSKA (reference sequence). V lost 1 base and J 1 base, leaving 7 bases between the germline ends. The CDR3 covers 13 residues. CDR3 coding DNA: TGCAGTGCTAGAGCCCCACAGAACACTGAAGCTTTCTTT. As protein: CSARAPQNTEAFF.